A selection of T cell receptor beta chains follows, all from one sample in a study of blood T cell repertoires in COVID-19. Here immunoSEQ multiplex PCR was the method, and the copy in TCRdb shows in-frame clones only, minus some. The top ten clones hold about 7.7% of a sample with about 150,000 clones, approximately 79% of them seen once. Sequenced: PBMCs or T cells enriched from blood (not recorded which). The receptors shown here come from a man in his forties or fifties who had recovered from COVID-19. CDR3s include the opening cysteine and the closing phenylalanine or tryptophan. Fields, in order: CDR3 protein, J gene, V gene.

CDR3: CASSLRDQGDEQFF
J: TRBJ2-1
V: TRBV5-5

CDR3: CASSYGDRDLRAFF
J: TRBJ1-1
V: TRBV6-5

CDR3: CASSQDRGSQHF
J: TRBJ1-5
V: TRBV3-1/TRBV3-2

CDR3: CASSQGHANTGELFF
J: TRBJ2-2
V: TRBV3-1/TRBV3-2

CDR3: CASSPTGRTGMNTEAFF
J: TRBJ1-1
V: TRBV5-1

CDR3: CASSIRVGGPSGANVLTF
J: TRBJ2-6
V: TRBV19

CDR3: CASSWAGTTNSPLHF
J: TRBJ1-6
V: TRBV6-2/TRBV6-3

CDR3: CASTRAGGRVNEQFF
J: TRBJ2-1
V: TRBV25-1

CDR3: CASSSRTDRGNQPQHF
J: TRBJ1-5
V: TRBV6-2/TRBV6-3

CDR3: CALAGQGVRWEQYF
J: TRBJ2-7
V: TRBV6-5

CDR3: CASSLGQGWYGYTF
J: TRBJ1-2
V: TRBV5-6

CDR3: CASGLVQGSFETQYF
J: TRBJ2-5
V: TRBV12-5

CDR3: CASGLGAGGTDTQYF
J: TRBJ2-3
V: TRBV19

CDR3: CSASPSRTSADTQYF
J: TRBJ2-3
V: TRBV20-1

CDR3: CASRPQQGPTDTQYF
J: TRBJ2-3
V: TRBV19

CDR3: CASSLLTAQYF
J: TRBJ2-3
V: TRBV7-9

CDR3: CASSFSRSSYNEQFF
J: TRBJ2-1
V: TRBV7-2

CDR3: CASSLVRLGSTEAFF
J: TRBJ1-1
V: TRBV7-8

CDR3: CASSSPRAAGGTDTQYF
J: TRBJ2-3
V: TRBV7-3

CDR3: CASTEGGGPHGGANVLTF
J: TRBJ2-6
V: TRBV25-1

CDR3: CVFQREVRGTGELFF
J: TRBJ2-2
V: TRBV5-4

CDR3: CASSVTGGWGTEAFF
J: TRBJ1-1
V: TRBV18

CDR3: CASSRAFGNTIYF
J: TRBJ1-3
V: TRBV3-1/TRBV3-2

CDR3: CASSSWDTAGTGELFF
J: TRBJ2-2
V: TRBV27